This T cell receptor beta chain was obtained from a study of control samples from healthy donors and cancer patients (dated by TCRdb to the early 2020s). V is clipped by 4 bases and J by 5 bases, and the sequence between their germline boundaries is 15 bases long. CDR1 and CDR2 are read off the germline V gene (reference sequence) as SGHNT and YYREEE. The CDR3 spans 14 residues, from the cysteine through the phenylalanine. Solely the CDR3 DNA is kept, with 42 bases framed from the first base. Remarks on this clone: Its antigen target is currently unknown. Within one base of it there is no much larger clone, and no base qualities were kept.

The library was generated by the immunoSEQ multiplex PCR assay. TCRdb obtained this table from immuneACCESS and retained in-frame rearrangements with V and J assigned. These tables miss some clones; where compared with another copy, unresolved V genes account for less than half of the shortfall, and the remainder is unexplained. In this sample the table shows about 55,000 clones, 85% to 95% of which occur a single time. Of the sample, 2% to 2.5% is held by the ten largest clones. The sequence is built from TRBV5-4 and TRBJ1-2; perhaps TRBD1 is the D gene, with 6 bases matching. The TCR sequence derives from a man aged 25-45 years in good health. Sequencing input: blood. The CDR3 in this case is CASSPSQGLYGYTF. DNA sequence: TGTGCCAGCAGCCCCTCACAGGGTTTGTATGGCTACACCTTC.